This T cell receptor (beta chain) was captured by sequencing in a study of early stage breast cancer tumors. About the research overall: Among around twelve ER+/PR+/HER2- tumors, eight were ductal, four lobular. Points from the study as a whole: In about 90% of the 16 patients, blood comparison separated tumor from normal breast. Compared with adjacent normal breast tissue, tumors showed around 2.5-fold greater T cell density and higher clonality. Most shared enriched TCRB sequences were commonly generated ones.

To note about this clone: Its target is unknown.

The assay was immunoSEQ multiplex PCR, and TCRdb's table has in-frame clones only and misses some. Seen here are 39,000 or so clones, around two thirds observed once, and the top ten hold around 6.7%. The TCR originated in a person aged 45 to 59 with breast cancer. The specimen sequenced was blood.

CDR3 DNA: TGTGCCAGCAGCTTAGGGGCTAGCGGGAACCAAGAGACCCAGTACTTC. The encoded protein is CASSLGASGNQETQYF. This sequence joins TRBV11-3 and TRBJ2-5; TRBD2 matches at 9 bases. Germline V gene lookup returns CDR1 SGHNT and CDR2 YENEEA. V gave up 1 base and J gave up 0 bases; unmatched junction bases: 3. This CDR3 contains 16 residues.